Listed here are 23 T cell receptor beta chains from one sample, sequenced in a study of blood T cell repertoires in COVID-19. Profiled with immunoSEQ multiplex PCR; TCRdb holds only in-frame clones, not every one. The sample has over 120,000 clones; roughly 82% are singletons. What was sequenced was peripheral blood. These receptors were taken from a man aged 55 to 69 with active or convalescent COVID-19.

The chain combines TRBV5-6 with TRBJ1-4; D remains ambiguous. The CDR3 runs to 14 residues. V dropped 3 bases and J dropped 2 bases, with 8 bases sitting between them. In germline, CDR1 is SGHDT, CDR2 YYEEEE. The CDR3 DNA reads TGTGCCAGCAGCTGGCGGTCGACTAATGAAAAACTGTTTTTT. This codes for CASSWRSTNEKLFF.

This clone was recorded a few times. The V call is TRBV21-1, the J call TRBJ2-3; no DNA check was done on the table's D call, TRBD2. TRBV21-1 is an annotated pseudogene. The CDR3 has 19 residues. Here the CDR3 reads CASSKSLISGRDSTDTQYF. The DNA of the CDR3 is TGTGCCAGCAGCAAAAGCCTTATTAGCGGGAGGGATAGCACAGATACGCAGTATTTT.

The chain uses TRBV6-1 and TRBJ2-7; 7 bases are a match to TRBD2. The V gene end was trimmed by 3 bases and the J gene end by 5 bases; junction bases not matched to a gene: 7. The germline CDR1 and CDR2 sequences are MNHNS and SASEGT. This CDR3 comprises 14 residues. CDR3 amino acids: CASSDGLDIDEQYV. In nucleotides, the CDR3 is TGTGCCAGCAGTGATGGACTAGATATCGACGAGCAGTACGTC.

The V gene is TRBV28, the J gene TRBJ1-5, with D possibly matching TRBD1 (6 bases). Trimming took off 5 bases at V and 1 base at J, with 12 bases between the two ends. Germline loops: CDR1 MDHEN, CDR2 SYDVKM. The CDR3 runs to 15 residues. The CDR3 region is CASSQQGRSNQPQHF. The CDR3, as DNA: TGTGCCAGCAGTCAACAGGGACGGAGCAATCAGCCCCAGCATTTT.

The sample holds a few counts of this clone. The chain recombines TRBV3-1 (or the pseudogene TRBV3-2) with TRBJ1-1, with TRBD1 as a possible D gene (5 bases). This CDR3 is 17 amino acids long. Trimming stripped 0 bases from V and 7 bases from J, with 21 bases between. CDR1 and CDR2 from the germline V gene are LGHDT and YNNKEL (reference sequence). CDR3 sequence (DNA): TGTGCCAGCAGCCAAGAAATGGGGGGGACGTGGGCTTTTGAAGCTTTCTTT. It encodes CASSQEMGGTWAFEAFF.

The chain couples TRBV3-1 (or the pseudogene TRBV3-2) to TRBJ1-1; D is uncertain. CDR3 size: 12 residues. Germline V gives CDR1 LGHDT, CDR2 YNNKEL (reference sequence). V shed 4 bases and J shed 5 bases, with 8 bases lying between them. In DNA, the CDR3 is TGTGCCAGCAGCCGAAGGGAGACTGAAGCTTTCTTT. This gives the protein CASSRRETEAFF.

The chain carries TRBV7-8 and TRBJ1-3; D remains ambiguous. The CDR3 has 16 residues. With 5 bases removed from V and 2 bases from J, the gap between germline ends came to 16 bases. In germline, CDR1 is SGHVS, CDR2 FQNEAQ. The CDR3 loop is CASSPVGRAPGNTIYF. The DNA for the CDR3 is TGTGCCAGCAGCCCAGTGGGGAGGGCACCTGGAAACACCATATATTTT. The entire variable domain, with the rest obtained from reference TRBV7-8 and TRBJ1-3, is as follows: GAGVSQSPRYKVAKRGQDVALRCDPISGHVSLFWYQQALGQGPEFLTYFQNEAQLDKSGLPSDRFFAERPEGSVSTLKIQRTQQEDSAVYLCASSPVGRAPGNTIYFGEGSWLTVV.

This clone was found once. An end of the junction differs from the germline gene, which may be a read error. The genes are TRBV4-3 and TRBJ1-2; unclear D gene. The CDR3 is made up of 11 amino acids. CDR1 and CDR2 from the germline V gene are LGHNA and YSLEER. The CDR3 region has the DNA TGCGCCAGCAGCCAAGGACAAGGCTGCACCTTC. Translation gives CASSQGQGCTF.

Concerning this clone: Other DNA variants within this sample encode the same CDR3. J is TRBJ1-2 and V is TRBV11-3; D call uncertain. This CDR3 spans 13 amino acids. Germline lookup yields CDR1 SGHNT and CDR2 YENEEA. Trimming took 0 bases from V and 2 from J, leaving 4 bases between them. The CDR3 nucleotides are TGTGCCAGCAGCTTAGACAGAAACTATGGCTACACCTTC. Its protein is CASSLDRNYGYTF.

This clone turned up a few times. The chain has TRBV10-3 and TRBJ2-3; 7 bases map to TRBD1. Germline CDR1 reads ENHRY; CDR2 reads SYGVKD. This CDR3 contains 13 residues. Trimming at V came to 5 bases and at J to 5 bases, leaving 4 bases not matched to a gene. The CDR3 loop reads CAISNRGEDTQYF. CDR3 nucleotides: TGTGCCATCAGTAACAGGGGTGAAGATACGCAGTATTTT.

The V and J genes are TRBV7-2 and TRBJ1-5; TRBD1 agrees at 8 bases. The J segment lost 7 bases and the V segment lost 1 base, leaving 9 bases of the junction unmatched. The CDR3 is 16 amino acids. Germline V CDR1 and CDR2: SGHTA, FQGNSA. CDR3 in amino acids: CASSLDDRGYGQPQHF. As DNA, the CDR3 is TGTGCCAGCAGCTTAGACGACAGGGGCTATGGCCAGCCCCAGCATTTT.

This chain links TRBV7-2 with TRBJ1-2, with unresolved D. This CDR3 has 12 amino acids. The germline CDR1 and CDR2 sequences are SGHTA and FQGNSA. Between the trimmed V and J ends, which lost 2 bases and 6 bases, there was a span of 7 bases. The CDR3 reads CASSLKRDGYTF. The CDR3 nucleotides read TGTGCCAGCAGCTTAAAGCGTGATGGCTACACCTTC. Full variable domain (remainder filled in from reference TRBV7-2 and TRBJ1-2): GAGVSQSPSNKVTEKGKDVELRCDPISGHTALYWYRQSLGQGLEFLIYFQGNSAPDKSGLPSDRFSAERTGGSVSTLTIQRTQQEDSAVYLCASSLKRDGYTFGSGTRLTVV.

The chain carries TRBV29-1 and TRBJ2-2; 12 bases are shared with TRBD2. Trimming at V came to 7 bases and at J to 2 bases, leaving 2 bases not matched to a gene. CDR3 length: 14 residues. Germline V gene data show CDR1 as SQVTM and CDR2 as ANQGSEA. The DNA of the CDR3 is TGCAGCGCCGGACTAGCGGGAAACACCGGGGAGCTGTTTTTT. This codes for CSAGLAGNTGELFF.

The CDR3 spells CASSHDRENQPQHF. The CDR3 nucleotides are TGTGCCAGCAGCCATGACAGGGAGAATCAGCCCCAGCATTTT. The V and J genes are TRBV7-2 and TRBJ1-5; 7 positions match TRBD1. The CDR3 length is 14 residues. CDR1 is SGHTA and CDR2 is FQGNSA in the germline V gene. V dropped 5 bases and J dropped 4; count of bases not matched to a gene: 5.

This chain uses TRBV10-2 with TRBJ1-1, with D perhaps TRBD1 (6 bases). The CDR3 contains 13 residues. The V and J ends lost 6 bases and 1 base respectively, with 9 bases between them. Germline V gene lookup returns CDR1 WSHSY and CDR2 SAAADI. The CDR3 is CASRGQPNTEAFF. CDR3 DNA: TGCGCCAGCAGAGGACAGCCGAACACTGAAGCTTTCTTT.

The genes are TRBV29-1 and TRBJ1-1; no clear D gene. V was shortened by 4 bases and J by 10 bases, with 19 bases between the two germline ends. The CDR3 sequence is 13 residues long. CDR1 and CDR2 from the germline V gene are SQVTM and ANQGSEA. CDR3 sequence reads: CSVGMLEQQSAFF. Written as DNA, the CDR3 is TGCAGCGTTGGGATGCTCGAACAGCAGTCAGCTTTCTTT.

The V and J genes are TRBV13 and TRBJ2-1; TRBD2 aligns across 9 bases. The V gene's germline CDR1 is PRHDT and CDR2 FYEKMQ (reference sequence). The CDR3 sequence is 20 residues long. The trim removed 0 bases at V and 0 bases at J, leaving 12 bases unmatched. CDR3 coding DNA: TGTGCCAGCAGCTTAGGTAGAAGTAGTGGCGGGGGGGTCTCCTACAATGAGCAGTTCTTC. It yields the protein CASSLGRSSGGGVSYNEQFF.

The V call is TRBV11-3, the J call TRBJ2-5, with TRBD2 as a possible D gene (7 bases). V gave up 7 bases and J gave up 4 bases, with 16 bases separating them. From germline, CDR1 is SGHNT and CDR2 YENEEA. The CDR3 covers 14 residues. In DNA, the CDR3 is TGTGCCAGCAACCCTGGGGGGGCCCGAGAGACCCAGTACTTC. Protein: CASNPGGARETQYF.

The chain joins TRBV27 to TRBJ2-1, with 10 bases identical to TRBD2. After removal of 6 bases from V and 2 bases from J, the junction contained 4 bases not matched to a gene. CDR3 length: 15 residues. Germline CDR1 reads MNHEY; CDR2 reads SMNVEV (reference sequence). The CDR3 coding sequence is TGTGCCAGCAGGTCCAGCGGGAGGGCCTACAATGAGCAGTTCTTC. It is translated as CASRSSGRAYNEQFF.

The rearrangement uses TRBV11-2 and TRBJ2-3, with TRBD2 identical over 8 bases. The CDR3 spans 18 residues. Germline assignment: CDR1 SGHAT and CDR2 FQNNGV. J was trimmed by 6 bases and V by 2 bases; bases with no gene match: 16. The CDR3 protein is CASSLTIPGRGAADTQYF. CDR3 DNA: TGTGCCAGCAGCTTAACCATCCCGGGGCGGGGGGCCGCTGATACGCAGTATTTT.

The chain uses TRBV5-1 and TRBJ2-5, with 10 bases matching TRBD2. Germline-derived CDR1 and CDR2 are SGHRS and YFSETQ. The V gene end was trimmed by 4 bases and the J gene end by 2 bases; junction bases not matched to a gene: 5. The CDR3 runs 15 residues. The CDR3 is CASSLGLADQETQYF. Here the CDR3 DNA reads TGCGCCAGCAGCCTTGGACTAGCGGATCAAGAGACCCAGTACTTC.

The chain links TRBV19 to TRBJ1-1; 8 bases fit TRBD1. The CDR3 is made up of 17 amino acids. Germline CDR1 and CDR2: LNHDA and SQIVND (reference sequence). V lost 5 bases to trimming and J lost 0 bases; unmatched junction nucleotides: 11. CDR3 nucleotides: TGTGCCAGTAGTGCTTGGGGGACAGGTCGGATGAACACTGAAGCTTTCTTT. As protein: CASSAWGTGRMNTEAFF.

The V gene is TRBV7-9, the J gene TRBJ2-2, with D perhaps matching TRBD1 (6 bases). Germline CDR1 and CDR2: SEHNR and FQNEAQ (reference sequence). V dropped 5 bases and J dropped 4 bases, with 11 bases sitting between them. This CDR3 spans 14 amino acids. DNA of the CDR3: TGTGCCAGCAGCCCCGGACAGTCCACCGGGGAGCTGTTTTTT. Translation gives CASSPGQSTGELFF.